This T cell receptor beta chain was sequenced for a study of T cells in Graves' hyperthyroidism and ophthalmopathy. This clonotype was counted only a few times. Trimming stripped 5 bases from V and 4 bases from J, with 12 bases between. CDR1 is MNHEY, CDR2 SMNVEV, per germline (reference sequence). The CDR3 consists of 14 residues. RNA transcripts were the template for amplifying TCR beta CDR3 regions. The TCR CDR3 was amplified in a first-round RT-PCR using the HTBI primer set. TCRdb ran MiXCR on the multiplex PCR reads and lists one entry per CDR3 protein. The sample consists of some 620,000 distinct CDR3 sequences, 15% to 20% of them appearing once.

The sequenced sample was blood. The receptor comes from a woman aged 30 to 39 with Graves' hyperthyroidism. This chain joins TRBV27 and TRBJ1-3; D unclear. The CDR3 loop reads CASSERPGGNTIYF. CDR3 sequence (DNA): TGTGCCAGCAGTGAGCGCCCCGGGGGAAACACCATATATTTT.